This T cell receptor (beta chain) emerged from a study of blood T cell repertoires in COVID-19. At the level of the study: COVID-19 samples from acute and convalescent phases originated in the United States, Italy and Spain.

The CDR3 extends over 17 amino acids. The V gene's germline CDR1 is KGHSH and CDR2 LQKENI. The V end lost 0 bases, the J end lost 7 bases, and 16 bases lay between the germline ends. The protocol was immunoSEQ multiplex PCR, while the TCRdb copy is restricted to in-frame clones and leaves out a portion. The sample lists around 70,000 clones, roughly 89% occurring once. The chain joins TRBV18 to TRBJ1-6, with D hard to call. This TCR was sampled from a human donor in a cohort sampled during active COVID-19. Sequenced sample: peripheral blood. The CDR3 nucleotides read TGTGCCAGCTCACCACCTCCAGGATTGGCCCTAAATTCACCCCTCCACTTT. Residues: CASSPPPGLALNSPLHF.